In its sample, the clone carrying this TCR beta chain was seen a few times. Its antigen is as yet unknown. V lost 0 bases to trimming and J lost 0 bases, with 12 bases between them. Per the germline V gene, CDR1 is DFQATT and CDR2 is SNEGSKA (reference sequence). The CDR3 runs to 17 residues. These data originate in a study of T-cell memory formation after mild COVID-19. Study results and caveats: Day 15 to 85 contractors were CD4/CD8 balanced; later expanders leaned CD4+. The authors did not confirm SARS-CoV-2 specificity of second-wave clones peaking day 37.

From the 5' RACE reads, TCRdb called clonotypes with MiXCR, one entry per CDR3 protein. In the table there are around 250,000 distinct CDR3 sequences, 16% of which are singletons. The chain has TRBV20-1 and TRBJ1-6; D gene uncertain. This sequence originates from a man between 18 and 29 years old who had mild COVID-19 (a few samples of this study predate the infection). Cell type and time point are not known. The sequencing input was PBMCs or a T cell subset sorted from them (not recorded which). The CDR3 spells CSAREAGASSYNSPLHF. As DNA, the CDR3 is TGCAGTGCTAGAGAGGCAGGAGCCAGCTCCTATAATTCACCCCTCCACTTT.